Listed here are 20 T cell receptor beta chains from one sample, sequenced in a study of beta chain features in type 1 diabetes. General study results and limits: All four CD4+ subsets from Type 1 diabetes patients carried moderately but significantly shorter TCRB CDR3s.

Their antigens remain unidentified. Sequenced material consisted of expressed TCRB transcripts (all of the isolated RNA was reverse transcribed). TCRdb's table, derived via immunoSEQ multiplex PCR, lists solely in-frame clones and lacks some. Seen here are around 41,000 clones, around 63% observed once, and the top ten hold more than 1.5%. Sequenced input: Tregs from blood. Receptors originate from a man aged 25 to 40 with type 1 diabetes. Some clones in this sample may be carry-over from other donors' samples.

This chain uses TRBV5-1 with TRBJ2-7; no clear D gene. The germline CDR1 and CDR2 sequences are SGHRS and YFSETQ. The V end lost 4 bases, the J end lost 3 bases, and 17 bases lay between the germline ends. The CDR3 spans 15 residues. CDR3 DNA sequence: TGCGCCAGCAGCCTCGCCGTTAGTTATAACTACGAGCAGTACTTC. Protein: CASSLAVSYNYEQYF.

This sequence joins TRBV9 and TRBJ2-7, with 7 bases identical to TRBD1. This CDR3 has 14 amino acids. In germline, CDR1 is SGDLS, CDR2 YYNGEE. Trimming took 3 bases from V and 4 from J; bases not matched to a gene: 7. The CDR3: CASSADRDPYEQYF. CDR3 nucleotide sequence: TGTGCCAGCAGCGCCGACAGGGATCCTTACGAGCAGTACTTC. Variable domain in full (rest from reference TRBV9 and TRBJ2-7): DSGVTQTPKHLITATGQRVTLRCSPRSGDLSVYWYQQSLDQGLQFLIQYYNGEERAKGNILERFSAQQFPDLHSELNLSSLELGDSALYFCASSADRDPYEQYFGPGTRLTVT.

This chain uses TRBV4-1 with TRBJ2-7; perhaps TRBD1 as D (5 bases). Germline V gives CDR1 MGHRA, CDR2 YSYEKL. Deletions cut 4 bases from V and 6 bases from J, with 31 bases between. CDR3 length equals 19 residues. The CDR3 bases are TGCGCCAGCAGCCCTCGGCATCCCTCGACAGATGCTACCTTTATCGAGCAGTACTTC. Amino acids: CASSPRHPSTDATFIEQYF.

This clone appeared a few times. This CDR3 is CASSQDRVEYEQYF. CDR3 coding DNA: TGTGCCAGCAGCCAAGACAGGGTTGAGTACGAGCAGTACTTC. The V call is TRBV4-2, the J call TRBJ2-5, with D possibly being TRBD1 (5 bases). Matching the DNA end better, TRBJ2-7 makes the J call doubtful. CDR3 length: 14 amino acids. The germline V gene encodes CDR1 LGHNA and CDR2 YNFKEQ.

The J gene is TRBJ1-2, the V gene TRBV29-1; D remains unclear. The CDR3 spans 11 residues. Looked up from germline, CDR1 is SQVTM and CDR2 is ANQGSEA. V gave up 4 bases and J gave up 3 bases, with 6 bases separating them. The CDR3 region has the DNA TGCAGCGTTGTGCGTGACTATGGCTACACCTTC. Translated, it gives CSVVRDYGYTF.

The V call is TRBV7-2, the J call TRBJ2-7, with TRBD2 matching 7 bases. Per the germline V gene, CDR1 is SGHTA and CDR2 is FQGNSA. J was trimmed by 3 bases and V by 0 bases; bases with no gene match: 2. This CDR3 spans 14 amino acids. The DNA for the CDR3 is TGTGCCAGCAGCTTAGCGGGGGGGGTCTACGAGCAGTACTTC. This gives the protein CASSLAGGVYEQYF.

The rearrangement joins TRBV28 to TRBJ2-5, with unresolved D. The CDR3 is 14 amino acids. V was pared by 7 bases and J by 1 base, with 13 bases between. Per germline, CDR1 MDHEN and CDR2 SYDVKM. The CDR3 protein is CASTQRHPQETQYF. CDR3 sequence (DNA): TGTGCCAGCACCCAACGACACCCCCAAGAGACCCAGTACTTC. The full variable domain, its missing parts supplied by reference TRBV28 and TRBJ2-5, is DVKVTQSSRYLVKRTGEKVFLECVQDMDHENMFWYRQDPGLGLRLIYFSYDVKMKEKGDIPEGYSVSREKKERFSLILESASTNQTSMYLCASTQRHPQETQYFGPGTRLLVL.

The rearrangement links TRBV6-1 to TRBJ2-5, with a tentative D call TRBD2 (7 bases). The ends were cut back, 7 bases at V and 2 bases at J, with 11 bases in the middle. Germline CDR1 MNHNS, CDR2 SASEGT. This CDR3 has 13 residues. Here the CDR3 DNA reads TGTGCCAGCACCCGGGGGGCGCAAGAGACCCAGTACTTC. Translated, it gives CASTRGAQETQYF.

This chain links TRBV7-9 with TRBJ2-4, with 10 bases aligning to TRBD1. Unmatched junction bases numbered 8, after V lost 5 bases and J lost 7 bases. This CDR3 is built from 15 residues. Germline V lookup: CDR1 SEHNR, CDR2 FQNEAQ (reference sequence). The CDR3 here is CASSPPGTGVNIQYF. CDR3 in DNA: TGTGCCAGCAGCCCTCCCGGGACAGGGGTCAACATTCAGTACTTC.

V usage is TRBV7-6 and J usage is TRBJ2-5; 11 nucleotides align to TRBD2. With V trimmed by 4 bases and J by 5 bases, 12 bases remained unmatched. Germline lookup yields CDR1 SGHVS and CDR2 FNYEAQ. The CDR3 spans 17 residues. The DNA of the CDR3 is TGTGCCAGCAGCTACCCCGTTGGGGTAGCGGGGGGGGAGACCCAGTACTTC. This translates into CASSYPVGVAGGETQYF.

The chain has TRBV7-9 and TRBJ1-2; 7 bases agree with TRBD1. CDR1 is SEHNR, CDR2 FQNEAQ, per germline (reference sequence). The V segment lost 4 bases and the J segment 6 bases; nucleotides outside the gene matches: 5. The CDR3 totals 13 residues. CDR3 loop: CASSSGQRHGYTF. The CDR3 DNA follows: TGTGCCAGCAGCTCGGGACAGCGGCATGGCTACACCTTC.

This chain connects TRBV4-2 to TRBJ1-2; D unclear. This CDR3 contains 14 residues. The V end was cut by 6 bases, the J end by 3 bases, with 14 bases between. Germline CDR1 and CDR2: LGHNA and YNFKEQ. As DNA, the CDR3 is TGTGCCAGCAGACGGGAGGGAGGCTACTATGGCTACACCTTC. Translation gives CASRREGGYYGYTF.

The sample holds a few counts of this clone. V and J are TRBV7-2 and TRBJ2-7, with a tentative D call TRBD2 (7 bases). Germline CDR1 is SGHTA and CDR2 is FQGNSA. This CDR3 is 15 amino acids long. V gave up 1 base and J gave up 5 bases, with 15 bases separating them. CDR3 protein: CASSLVVGGQDEQYF. The CDR3 DNA is TGTGCCAGCAGCTTAGTAGTGGGGGGGCAGGACGAGCAGTACTTC.

Details on this clone: One end of the junction fails to match germline, which may point to a read error. The chain links TRBV5-6 to TRBJ1-4; TRBD1 is a possible D gene (5 bases). CDR1 and CDR2 from the germline V gene are SGHDT and YYEEEE. This CDR3 spans 14 amino acids. In nucleotides, the CDR3 is TGTGCCGGCAGCATGGGGCGGACTAATGAAAAACTGTTTTTT. Its protein product is CAGSMGRTNEKLFF.

CDR3 DNA: TGCAGCGTTGTTTTTCCAGGGTCCTACGAGCAGTACTTC. This codes for CSVVFPGSYEQYF. V usage is TRBV29-1 and J usage is TRBJ2-7; TRBD1 might be the D (5 bases). CDR1 is SQVTM and CDR2 is ANQGSEA in the germline V gene. The length of the CDR3 is 13 residues. V was clipped by 4 bases and J by 1 base, with 11 bases between them.

CDR3: CASSAQGQDTQYF. The DNA for the CDR3 is TGTGCCAGCAGCGCACAGGGTCAGGATACGCAGTATTTT. V and J are TRBV7-2 and TRBJ2-3; tentatively, D is TRBD1 (6 bases). V gave up 5 bases and J gave up 6 bases, with 12 bases separating them. The germline V gene encodes CDR1 SGHTA and CDR2 FQGNSA. The CDR3 sequence is 13 residues long. The full variable domain, completed using reference TRBV7-2 and TRBJ2-3, is GAGVSQSPSNKVTEKGKDVELRCDPISGHTALYWYRQSLGQGLEFLIYFQGNSAPDKSGLPSDRFSAERTGGSVSTLTIQRTQQEDSAVYLCASSAQGQDTQYFGPGTRLTVL.

The chain is built from TRBV21-1 and TRBJ2-1; the table's D call, TRBD1, has no DNA check behind it. TRBV21-1 is a pseudogene. The CDR3 runs to 14 residues. The CDR3 region has the DNA TGTGCCAGCAGCATCGGGACAGGGGCCGATGAGCAGTTCTTC. Protein: CASSIGTGADEQFF.

This clone showed up just a few times. This CDR3 reads CASSDGDYGYTF. For the CDR3, the DNA is TGCGCCAGCAGTGACGGGGACTATGGCTACACCTTC. The chain couples TRBV10-1 to TRBJ1-2, with D uncertain. Germline loops: CDR1 WNHNN, CDR2 SYGVQD (reference sequence). CDR3 length: 12 residues. V was shortened by 3 bases and J by 3 bases, with 5 bases between the two germline ends.

V usage is TRBV4-3 and J usage is TRBJ2-3; 10 nucleotides align to TRBD2. The germline V gene encodes CDR1 LGHNA and CDR2 YSLEER. The CDR3 consists of 17 residues. The J segment lost 3 bases and the V segment lost 2 bases, leaving 8 bases of the junction unmatched. The CDR3 here is CASSQRQLAGFTDTQYF. The CDR3, as DNA: TGCGCCAGCAGCCAAAGACAACTAGCGGGGTTTACAGATACGCAGTATTTT.

The chain combines TRBV27 with TRBJ1-2; TRBD1 agrees at 8 bases. Germline lookup yields CDR1 MNHEY and CDR2 SMNVEV (reference sequence). The J segment lost 8 bases and the V segment lost 6 bases, leaving 11 bases of the junction unmatched. CDR3 length equals 14 residues. The CDR3 nucleotides are TGTGCCAGCAGACCGGACAGGGATTCCTCGGGCTACACCTTC. Protein sequence: CASRPDRDSSGYTF.